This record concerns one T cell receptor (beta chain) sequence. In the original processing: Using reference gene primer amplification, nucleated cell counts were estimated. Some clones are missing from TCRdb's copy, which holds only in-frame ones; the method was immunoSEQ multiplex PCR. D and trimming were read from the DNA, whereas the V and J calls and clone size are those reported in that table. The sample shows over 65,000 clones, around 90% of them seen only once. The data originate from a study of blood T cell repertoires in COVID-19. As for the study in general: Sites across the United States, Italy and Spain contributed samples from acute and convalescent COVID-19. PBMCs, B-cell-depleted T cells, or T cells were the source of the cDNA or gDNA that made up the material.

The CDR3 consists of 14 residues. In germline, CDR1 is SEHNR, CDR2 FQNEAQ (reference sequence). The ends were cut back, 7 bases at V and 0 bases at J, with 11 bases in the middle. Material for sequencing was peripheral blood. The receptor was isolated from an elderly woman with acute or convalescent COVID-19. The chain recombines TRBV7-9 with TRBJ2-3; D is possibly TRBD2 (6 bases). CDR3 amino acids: CASTDGSSTDTQYF. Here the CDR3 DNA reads TGTGCCAGCACCGACGGGAGTAGCACAGATACGCAGTATTTT. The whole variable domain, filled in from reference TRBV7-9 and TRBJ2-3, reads DTGVSQNPRHKITKRGQNVTFRCDPISEHNRLYWYRQTLGQGPEFLTYFQNEAQLEKSRLLSDRFSAERPKGSFSTLEIQRTEQGDSAMYLCASTDGSSTDTQYFGPGTRLTVL.